These T cell receptor beta chains were read from a single sample in a study of CXCR3-negative and CXCR3-positive naive CD8 T cells. After re-calling the 5' RACE reads, TCRdb lists one entry per CDR3 protein, DNA absent. The table gives about 82,000 distinct CDR3 sequences; the top ten clones make up about 1.1% of it. The sample consisted of naive CXCR3- CD8+ T cells from blood. Receptors were obtained from a human donor in good health. Some clones in this sample may be carry-over from other donors' samples. Each CDR3 is given with its conserved first and last residue.

j_call v_call cdr3_aa
TRBJ2-7 TRBV29-1 CSVEDPGGVGYEQYF
TRBJ2-5 TRBV27 CASSASFDTQETQYF
TRBJ1-4 TRBV7-8 CASSLFLSPTGDELFF
TRBJ1-5 TRBV6-5 CASSYSIASGPQHF
TRBJ2-7 TRBV29-1 CSVRAGLASYEQYF
TRBJ1-6 TRBV4-3 CASALGRVGSPLHF
TRBJ2-1 TRBV7-3 CASSSSGDYNEQFF
TRBJ2-5 TRBV7-2 CASRPTSGGIQETQYF
TRBJ1-1 TRBV7-9 CASSLDTVMNTEAFF
TRBJ2-2 TRBV12-3/TRBV12-4 CASTSIAGELFF
TRBJ2-5 TRBV29-1 CSVTGGLVETQYF
TRBJ2-3 TRBV5-1 CASSRDNTDTQYF
TRBJ2-5 TRBV29-1 CSVVGDRGGETQYF
TRBJ1-1 TRBV20-1 CSAKMGQGAMNTEAFF
TRBJ1-5 TRBV23-1 CASISGVKVPHF
TRBJ1-6 TRBV4-2 CASSQGSDFGTGDSPLHF